The text below deals with one TCR beta chain. Its antigen specificity is not known. Base qualities were left out, and no much larger clone turns up one base away. The sample originates from a study of blood T cell repertoires in COVID-19 (dated by TCRdb to about 2020). Regarding the complete study: The collaborator samples originated in the United States, Italy and Spain and spanned the acute and convalescent phases of COVID-19. The material from the prospective study consisted of cDNA or gDNA derived from T cells, B-cell-depleted T cells, or PBMCs. The dataset comprised deeply sampled blood TCRbeta repertoires from subjects exposed to, actively infected with, or recovered from COVID-19. The repertoires were released in a freely available public database intended as a resource for research on the immune response to SARS-CoV-2. The samples were drawn from two sources: the first 160 participants of the ongoing ImmuneRACE study, and some 1,300 subjects contributed by 6 global collaborators. Sample metadata almost always included a de-identified subject ID, COVID-19 status, age in years and sex. Where available, HLA class I and class II types were taken from metadata supplied by the sample provider and were not determined by assay-based typing. General findings and caveats noted by the study authors: Clinical and demographic metadata were provided uncurated, with the amount varying by source and participant.

V and J are trimmed by 3 bases and 0 bases, and the gene matches miss 1 base of the junction. The CDR3 measures 14 amino acids from cysteine to phenylalanine. The sequence is cut down to CDR3 DNA, 42 bases in frame from base 1. In the germline V gene, CDR1 corresponds to MNHEY and CDR2 to SVGAGI. TCRbeta CDR3 regions were amplified from genomic DNA using the immunoSEQ Assay, a bias-controlled multiplex PCR. In the original analysis: The number of nucleated cells in each sample was estimated from the amplification of reference gene primers within the assay. To quantify the absolute abundance of each unique TCRbeta CDR3 rearrangement, sequence reads were collapsed and filtered. Productive Simpson clonality was computed per sample as the square root of Simpson's diversity index over productive rearrangements. TCRdb carries this immuneACCESS record with in-frame sequences only. Its versions omit some clonotypes, under half of them owing to an unresolved V gene in the studies checked, with the rest unexplained. Clone size and the V and J calls come from that table; the DNA yielded D and trimming. The sample contains around 230,000 clones, 80% to 90% of them found a single time. The ten largest make up roughly 8.7% of the sample.

Enrolling through a virtual design, the prospective study's participants ranged in age from roughly 18 to 100 years and lived across roughly 24 United States geographic areas. Cohort assignment in the prospective study relied on participant-reported clinical history from a screening survey and a study questionnaire. ImmuneRACE Cohort 3 recovered participants were defined by two consecutive negative NP/OP PCR tests, healthcare professional clearance, or symptom resolution. Each participant in the prospective study had whole blood, serum and a nasopharyngeal or oropharyngeal swab collected by mobile phlebotomists. Participants in the prospective study had the option to provide additional blood draws and questionnaires over a roughly 2-month period. Blood samples from the prospective study were shipped frozen or at room temperature prior to DNA extraction.

The V and J genes are TRBV6-5 and TRBJ1-2, with 7 bases aligning to TRBD1. This receptor was taken from a man in his forties who had recovered from COVID-19. Sequenced sample: PBMCs or T cells enriched from blood (not recorded which). The CDR3 region has the sequence CASSYDRANYGYTF. The base sequence is TGTGCCAGCAGTTATGACAGGGCTAACTATGGCTACACCTTC.